This T cell receptor beta chain comes out of a study of a mutant IDH1 vaccine in newly diagnosed glioma. Some clones are missing from TCRdb's copy, which holds only in-frame ones; the method was immunoSEQ multiplex PCR. The profile covers 85,000 to 100,000 clones, with about 90% appearing a single time and approximately 0.6% taken by the ten largest. Time point: baseline, week 1 (first vaccination visit). Treatment given: pre-vaccination baseline after standard-of-care therapy. The CDR3 consists of 15 residues. Looked up from germline, CDR1 is SGHTA and CDR2 is FQGNSA. V dropped 1 base and J dropped 1; count of bases not matched to a gene: 3.

The rearrangement uses TRBV7-2 and TRBJ1-1; 7 nucleotides line up with TRBD1. The clonotype comes from a woman aged 50 to 60 with glioma. The specimen was PBMCs, collected from a glioma patient treated with radiotherapy, temozolomide or both. CDR3 in DNA: TGTGCCAGCAGCTTAGTGTCAGGGGGGAACACTGAAGCTTTCTTT. It specifies CASSLVSGGNTEAFF.